One TCR beta chain is described in this entry. Its antigen is currently unknown. The CDR3 loop spans 17 amino acids. The V gene end was trimmed by 2 bases and the J gene end by 0 bases; junction bases not matched to a gene: 8. Germline V gene lookup returns CDR1 LGHDT and CDR2 YNNKEL (reference sequence). TCRdb recomputed calls from the RT-PCR reads with MiXCR, one row per CDR3 protein. The sample carries roughly 700,000 distinct CDR3 sequences, 15% to 18% recorded once. The data were obtained in a study of response to subunit inactivated influenza vaccine. The study, taken as a whole, reports: The authors suggested that every seasonal influenza vaccination recruits few new T cells.

The TCR comes from a man over 45 who received an inactivated influenza vaccine. The rearrangement uses TRBV3-1 and TRBJ2-7; 9 bases are shared with TRBD2. The sequencing used PBMCs from blood, collected 11 to 12 days after vaccination. In nucleotides, the CDR3 is TGTGCCAGCAGCCAAAGGCGTCTAGCGGGGAACTCCTACGAGCAGTACTTC. Amino acid sequence: CASSQRRLAGNSYEQYF.